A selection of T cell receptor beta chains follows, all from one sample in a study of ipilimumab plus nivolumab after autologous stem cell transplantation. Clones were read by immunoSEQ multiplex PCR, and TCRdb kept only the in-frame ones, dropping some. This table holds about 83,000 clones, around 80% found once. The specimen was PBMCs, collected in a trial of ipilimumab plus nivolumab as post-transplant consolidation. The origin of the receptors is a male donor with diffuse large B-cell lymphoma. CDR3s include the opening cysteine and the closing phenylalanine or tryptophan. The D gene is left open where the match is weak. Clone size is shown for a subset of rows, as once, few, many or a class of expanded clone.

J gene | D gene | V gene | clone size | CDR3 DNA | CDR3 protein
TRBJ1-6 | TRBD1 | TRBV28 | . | TGTGCCAGCAGTACTGGACAGGCCGGGGATTCACCCCTCCACTTT | CASSTGQAGDSPLHF
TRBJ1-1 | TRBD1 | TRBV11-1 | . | TGTGCCAGCAGGCCAGGGACAGGGGCTACGAAAACTGAAGCTTTCTTT | CASRPGTGATKTEAFF
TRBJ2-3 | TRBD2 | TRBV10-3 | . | TGTGCCATCAGTGAGTACACCGGGACTAGCGGGGCCACAGATACGCAGTATTTT | CAISEYTGTSGATDTQYF
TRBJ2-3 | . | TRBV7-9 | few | TGTGCCAGCAGCTTAGCAGAAACTAGCACAGATACGCAGTATTTT | CASSLAETSTDTQYF
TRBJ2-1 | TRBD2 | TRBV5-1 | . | TGCGCCAGCAGCTTGGCCGCGGGGGTCAGTGAGCAGTTCTTC | CASSLAAGVSEQFF
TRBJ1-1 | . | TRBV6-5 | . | TGTGCCAGCGACGACCGAAGAACGAACACTGAAGCTTTCTTT | CASDDRRTNTEAFF
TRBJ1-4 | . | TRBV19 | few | TGTGCCAGTAGTATAGGAGGGAAGAAACTGTTTTTT | CASSIGGKKLFF
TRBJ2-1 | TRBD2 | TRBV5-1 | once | TGCGCCAGCAGCTTGGCAGCGGGGGGCCAGGGCAATGAGCAGTTCTTC | CASSLAAGGQGNEQFF
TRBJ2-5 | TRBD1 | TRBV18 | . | TGTGCCAGCTCACCACCCGGGACAGTCCTCCAAGAGACCCAGTACTTC | CASSPPGTVLQETQYF
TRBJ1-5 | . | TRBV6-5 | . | TGTGCCAGCAGATCATACAATCAGCCCCAGCATTTT | CASRSYNQPQHF